A few counts support the clone carrying this TCR beta chain. What it binds is not known. These data belong to a study of response to subunit inactivated influenza vaccine. Study-wide findings and caveats: New T cells are recruited in small numbers by each seasonal influenza vaccination, according to the authors' suggestion.

The germline V and J ends were trimmed by 3 bases and 1 base, with 6 bases remaining between them. Germline loops: CDR1 MNHEY, CDR2 SMNVEV (reference sequence). This CDR3 has 13 residues. TCRdb re-called the RT-PCR reads with MiXCR, one entry per CDR3 protein. The repertoire has approximately 730,000 distinct CDR3 sequences, approximately 15% of them found once; the top ten carry approximately 7%. This sequence joins TRBV27 and TRBJ2-5, with D unresolved. The receptor was derived from a man aged 45-60 years who received an inactivated influenza vaccine. Sequenced material: PBMCs from blood, taken 14 to 15 days before vaccination. CDR3 protein: CASSLSTQETQYF. In DNA form, the CDR3 reads TGTGCCAGCAGTTTGAGTACCCAAGAGACCCAGTACTTC.